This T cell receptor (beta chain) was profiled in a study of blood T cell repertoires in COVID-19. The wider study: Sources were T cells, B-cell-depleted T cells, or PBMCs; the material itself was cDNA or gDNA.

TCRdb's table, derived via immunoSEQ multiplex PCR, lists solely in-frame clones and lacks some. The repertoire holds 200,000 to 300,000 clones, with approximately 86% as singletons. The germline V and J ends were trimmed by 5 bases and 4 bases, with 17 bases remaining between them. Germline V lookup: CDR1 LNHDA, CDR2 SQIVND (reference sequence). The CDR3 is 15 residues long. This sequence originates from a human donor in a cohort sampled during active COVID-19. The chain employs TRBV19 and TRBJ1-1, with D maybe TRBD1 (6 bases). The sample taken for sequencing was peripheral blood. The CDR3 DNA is TGTGCCAGTAGTCTGGGACAAAGTCAGGTCACTGAAGCTTTCTTT. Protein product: CASSLGQSQVTEAFF.